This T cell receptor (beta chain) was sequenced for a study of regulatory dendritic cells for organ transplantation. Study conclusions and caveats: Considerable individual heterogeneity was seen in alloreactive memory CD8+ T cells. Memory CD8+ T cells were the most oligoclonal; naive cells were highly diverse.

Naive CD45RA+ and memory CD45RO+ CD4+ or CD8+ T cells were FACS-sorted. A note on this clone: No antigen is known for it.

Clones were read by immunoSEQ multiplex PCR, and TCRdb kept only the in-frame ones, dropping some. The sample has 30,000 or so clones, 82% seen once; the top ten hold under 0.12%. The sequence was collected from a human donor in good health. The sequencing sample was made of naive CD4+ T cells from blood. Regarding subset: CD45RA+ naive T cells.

CDR3 nucleotide sequence: TGTGCCAGCAGTCCTAGCGGGGGGCGTAAATACTACGAGCAGTACTTC. Its protein product is CASSPSGGRKYYEQYF. This chain joins TRBV28 and TRBJ2-7; 11 bases line up with TRBD2. V was clipped by 5 bases and J by 3 bases; unmatched bases: 9. This CDR3 has 16 residues. CDR1 and CDR2 (germline): MDHEN, SYDVKM.